The subject of this entry is one T cell receptor (beta chain). The antigen remains undetermined. These data originate in a study of vaccination and CD4 T cells after COVID-19. Background on the study: Six males and four females, two of them Hispanic, were enrolled as convalescents. The peptides that stimulated the cells were overlapping spike peptides from SARS-CoV-2, HCoV-NL63, HCoV-OC43 and HCoV-229E.

The V and J ends lost 4 bases and 4 bases, in that order; junction bases with no gene match: 4. This CDR3 comprises 14 residues. Germline-derived CDR1 and CDR2 are SGHRS and YFSETQ. Cultured CD4+ T cell DNA was sequenced using the Oncomine TCR Beta short-read assay. TCRdb itself ran the PCR reads through MiXCR, one entry per CDR3 protein. The data show some 20,000 distinct CDR3 sequences, approximately 40% seen once. Treatment described: approximately nine-day PBMC culture with coronavirus spike peptide pools or control peptides (ViraFEST assay). The specimen was CD4+ T cells from blood, cultured in vitro, collected after SARS-CoV-2 vaccination. The chain joins TRBV5-1 to TRBJ1-2; 10 positions agree with TRBD1. The clonotype originates from a human donor who had recovered from COVID-19. The CDR3 sequence: CASSLGTGVYGYTF. As DNA, the CDR3 is TGCGCCAGCAGCCTGGGGACAGGGGTCTATGGCTACACCTTC. The entire variable domain, with the rest obtained from reference TRBV5-1 and TRBJ1-2, is as follows: KAGVTQTPRYLIKTRGQQVTLSCSPISGHRSVSWYQQTPGQGLQFLFEYFSETQRNKGNFPGRFSGRQFSNSRSEMNVSTLELGDSALYLCASSLGTGVYGYTFGSGTRLTVV.